This entry lists 29 T cell receptor beta chains sequenced from one sample in a study of technical replicates of blood from a handful of donors. Profiled with immunoSEQ multiplex PCR; TCRdb holds only in-frame clones, not every one. There are 75,000 to 100,000 clones in the sample; 90% to 95% occur only once, and around 0.27% lies in the top ten. The material sequenced was T cells isolated from PBMCs. The receptor source for this set is a human donor in good health.

In its sample, this clone was seen a few times. The J gene is TRBJ2-1, the V gene TRBV18, with 14 bases aligning to TRBD2. Germline V lookup: CDR1 KGHSH, CDR2 LQKENI. Unmatched junction bases numbered 7, after V lost 8 bases and J lost 1 base. The CDR3 runs to 17 residues. The CDR3 region is CASQGLAGDRSYNEQFF. In DNA form, the CDR3 reads TGTGCCAGCCAGGGACTAGCGGGAGACAGATCCTACAATGAGCAGTTCTTC. Using reference TRBV18 and TRBJ2-1 for the parts outside the CDR3, the full variable domain is NAGVMQNPRHLVRRRGQEARLRCSPMKGHSHVYWYRQLPEEGLKFMVYLQKENIIDESGMPKERFSAEFPKEGPSILRIQQVVRGDSAAYFCASQGLAGDRSYNEQFFGPGTRLTVL.

The genes are TRBV6-1 and TRBJ2-1; D uncertain. V was clipped by 2 bases and J by 7 bases, with 6 bases between them. Germline CDR1 and CDR2: MNHNS and SASEGT. CDR3 length: 12 residues. DNA of the CDR3: TGTGCCAGCAGTGAACTCAGGAATGAGCAGTTCTTC. The encoded protein is CASSELRNEQFF.

The rearrangement links TRBV18 to TRBJ1-1; D is perhaps TRBD1 (5 bases). This CDR3 comprises 13 residues. Trimming left V 5 bases short and J 0 bases short, with 7 bases between. CDR1 KGHSH and CDR2 LQKENI come from the germline V gene. The CDR3 bases are TGTGCCAGCTCAATGACAGTGAACACTGAAGCTTTCTTT. This translates into CASSMTVNTEAFF.

The rearrangement joins TRBV28 to TRBJ2-3; 7 positions match TRBD2. The CDR3 has 15 residues. The trim removed 3 bases at V and 2 bases at J, leaving 5 bases unmatched. CDR1 is MDHEN and CDR2 is SYDVKM in the germline V gene. The CDR3 here is CASSLTGGLTDTQYF. The CDR3, as DNA: TGTGCCAGCAGTTTGACGGGGGGACTCACAGATACGCAGTATTTT.

The chain couples TRBV28 to TRBJ2-5, with 8 bases matching TRBD1. Germline loops: CDR1 MDHEN, CDR2 SYDVKM. The CDR3 spans 14 residues. V dropped 5 bases and J dropped 1; count of bases not matched to a gene: 3. CDR3 loop: CASSRTGIQETQYF. In DNA form, the CDR3 reads TGTGCCAGCAGTCGGACAGGGATCCAAGAGACCCAGTACTTC. Together with reference TRBV28 and TRBJ2-5, the CDR3 gives the full variable domain: DVKVTQSSRYLVKRTGEKVFLECVQDMDHENMFWYRQDPGLGLRLIYFSYDVKMKEKGDIPEGYSVSREKKERFSLILESASTNQTSMYLCASSRTGIQETQYFGPGTRLLVL.

The chain combines TRBV29-1 with TRBJ2-5; tentative D call: TRBD1 (6 bases). V lost 8 bases and J lost 3, with 10 bases in between. Germline loops: CDR1 SQVTM, CDR2 ANQGSEA. This CDR3 spans 11 amino acids. CDR3: CSYRVEETQYF. The CDR3 DNA follows: TGCAGCTACAGGGTGGAAGAGACCCAGTACTTC.

This clone has more than one count but fewer than ten. The chain is built from TRBV10-3 and TRBJ2-7; maybe TRBD1 (5 bases). The ends were cut back, 3 bases at V and 6 bases at J, with 15 bases in the middle. Germline CDR1 is ENHRY and CDR2 is SYGVKD. This CDR3 is built from 14 residues. The CDR3 coding sequence is TGTGCCATCAGTGAAACGGACAACCGTCTCGAGCAGTACTTC. This sequence encodes CAISETDNRLEQYF.

The chain carries TRBV28 and TRBJ1-1; D uncertain. V was trimmed by 3 bases and J by 5 bases, leaving 7 bases between them. The CDR3 length is 12 residues. Germline loops: CDR1 MDHEN, CDR2 SYDVKM. For the CDR3, the DNA is TGTGCCAGCAGTTTTCGGAGTACTGAAGCTTTCTTT. It yields the protein CASSFRSTEAFF.

The chain joins TRBV15 to TRBJ1-5; D is possibly TRBD1 (5 bases). Germline assignment: CDR1 LNHNV and CDR2 YYDKDF (reference sequence). Trimming shortened V by 0 bases and J by 9 bases, and 18 bases separated the two germline ends. The CDR3 extends over 16 amino acids. The CDR3 DNA reads as TGTGCCACCAGCAGAGATTTCGGGGGTGGGATCGGGCCCCAGCATTTT. Translation: CATSRDFGGGIGPQHF.

V and J are TRBV27 and TRBJ2-7, with a possible D match to TRBD2 (6 bases). Deletions cut 6 bases from V and 5 bases from J, with 11 bases between. From germline, CDR1 is MNHEY and CDR2 SMNVEV (reference sequence). CDR3 size: 12 residues. CDR3 protein: CASRPSGHEQYF. The CDR3 bases are TGTGCCAGCAGACCGAGCGGGCACGAGCAGTACTTC.

V gene TRBV27 combines with J gene TRBJ2-1; 8 nucleotides line up with TRBD2. V was clipped by 4 bases and J by 4 bases; unmatched bases: 6. The CDR3 is made up of 15 amino acids. Germline V lookup: CDR1 MNHEY, CDR2 SMNVEV (reference sequence). CDR3 loop: CASSYDGGGYNEQFF. CDR3 coding DNA: TGTGCCAGCAGTTACGACGGGGGGGGGTACAATGAGCAGTTCTTC.

This clone was seen only once. The genes are TRBV29-1 and TRBJ2-7; D is possibly TRBD2 (6 bases). CDR3 size: 13 residues. Germline CDR1 SQVTM, CDR2 ANQGSEA. Trimming shortened V by 6 bases and J by 2 bases, and 14 bases separated the two germline ends. The DNA of the CDR3 is TGCAGCGTGGCGGGACCGGGGACCTACGAGCAGTACTTC. Its protein product is CSVAGPGTYEQYF.

The chain has TRBV2 and TRBJ2-7; D is unclear. V gave up 7 bases and J gave up 2 bases, with 12 bases separating them. The CDR3 contains 13 residues. Germline lookup yields CDR1 SNHLY and CDR2 FYNNEI. CDR3 nucleotides: TGTGCCAGCACTATGGTATTCACCTACGAGCAGTACTTC. Translation: CASTMVFTYEQYF.

This chain joins TRBV6-5 and TRBJ2-7; TRBD1 agrees at 7 bases. J gave up 5 bases and V 5 bases, and 9 bases lay outside the gene matches. CDR1 and CDR2 from the germline V gene are MNHEY and SVGAGI. The length of the CDR3 is 14 residues. The CDR3 DNA reads TGTGCCAGCAGTCGACAGGGTAAGCGGAACGAGCAGTACTTC. This sequence encodes CASSRQGKRNEQYF.

In its sample, this clone was seen once. The V and J genes are TRBV4-1 and TRBJ2-5; D gene unclear. Germline-derived CDR1 and CDR2 are MGHRA and YSYEKL. V lost 0 bases and J 5 bases, leaving 4 bases between the germline ends. The CDR3 is 12 amino acids. The CDR3 region is CASSQDSETQYF. The CDR3 nucleotides are TGCGCCAGCAGCCAAGATAGTGAGACCCAGTACTTC.

The genes are TRBV6-1 and TRBJ2-7; 8 nucleotides align to TRBD2. The CDR3 consists of 15 residues. Trimming took 4 bases from V and 4 from J; bases not matched to a gene: 9. The germline gives CDR1 MNHNS, CDR2 SASEGT. This CDR3 is CASSAKREPLYEQYF. As DNA, the CDR3 is TGTGCCAGCAGTGCAAAGCGGGAGCCCCTTTACGAGCAGTACTTC.

The chain is built from TRBV19 and TRBJ2-3; D gene ambiguous. In germline, CDR1 is LNHDA, CDR2 SQIVND (reference sequence). The CDR3 extends over 13 amino acids. Trimming removed 2 bases from V and 6 bases from J, with 9 bases in between. As DNA, the CDR3 is TGTGCCAGTAGTATACCCGCTCGGGATACGCAGTATTTT. This sequence encodes CASSIPARDTQYF.

The chain joins TRBV28 to TRBJ2-2, with 7 bases that match TRBD2. V gave up 11 bases and J gave up 3 bases; unmatched junction bases: 18. CDR1 and CDR2 (germline): MDHEN, SYDVKM. This CDR3 is built from 17 residues. The CDR3, as DNA: TGTGCCGGCGCCCCAGCGGGGAGGCTCGCTTACACCGGGGAGCTGTTTTTT. It translates to CAGAPAGRLAYTGELFF. The full variable domain, its missing parts supplied by reference TRBV28 and TRBJ2-2, is DVKVTQSSRYLVKRTGEKVFLECVQDMDHENMFWYRQDPGLGLRLIYFSYDVKMKEKGDIPEGYSVSREKKERFSLILESASTNQTSMYLCAGAPAGRLAYTGELFFGEGSRLTVL.

This rearrangement joins TRBV23-1 to TRBJ2-7; D may be TRBD1 (6 bases). TRBV23-1 is treated as an ORF (open reading frame) with a function not yet certain. Deletions cut 4 bases from V and 3 bases from J, with 16 bases between. The length of the CDR3 is 15 residues. The CDR3 DNA is TGCGCCAGCAGTCCAGGGGACAACCCCTACTACGAGCAGTACTTC. Translating gives CASSPGDNPYYEQYF.

The V gene is TRBV5-1, the J gene TRBJ2-7; no firm D call. CDR1 is SGHRS and CDR2 is YFSETQ in the germline V gene. The CDR3 sequence is 10 residues long. V was pared by 3 bases and J by 4 bases, with 2 bases between. The CDR3 protein is CASSSYEQYF. Written as DNA, the CDR3 is TGCGCCAGCAGCTCTTACGAGCAGTACTTC.

V usage is TRBV28 and J usage is TRBJ1-2, with 7 bases matching TRBD1. V shed 5 bases, J shed 3 bases, and the junction held 15 bases outside the gene matches. The CDR3 has 17 amino acids. Germline CDR1 reads MDHEN; CDR2 reads SYDVKM. The CDR3 loop reads CASSPPQGSPTHYGYTF. CDR3 in DNA: TGTGCCAGCAGTCCTCCACAGGGGTCGCCTACTCACTATGGCTACACCTTC.

The gene calls are TRBV4-1 and TRBJ1-2; 8 bases map to TRBD1. The CDR3 has 16 amino acids. Germline CDR1 reads MGHRA; CDR2 reads YSYEKL. V shed 2 bases, J shed 4 bases, and the junction held 9 bases outside the gene matches. The CDR3 sequence: CASSQWGQVTFYGYTF. CDR3 coding DNA: TGCGCCAGCAGCCAATGGGGACAGGTGACTTTCTATGGCTACACCTTC.

As DNA, the CDR3 is TGTGCCAGCAGTAATACAGGGTCCAGGGGGGAGCTGTTTTTT. As protein: CASSNTGSRGELFF. The rearrangement joins TRBV6-1 to TRBJ2-2; possible D gene TRBD1, 6 bases. Per germline, CDR1 MNHNS and CDR2 SASEGT. Trimming pared 5 bases from V and 8 bases from J, leaving 15 bases between. The CDR3 is made up of 14 amino acids.

The V call is TRBV7-9, the J call TRBJ2-3, with 8 bases fitting TRBD2. This CDR3 region has 17 residues. The germline CDR1 and CDR2 sequences are SEHNR and FQNEAQ (reference sequence). Losses at the gene ends were 2 bases for V and 6 bases for J; bases not matched to a gene: 13. This CDR3 is CASSLRTTAGGLDTQYF. For the CDR3, the DNA is TGTGCCAGCAGCTTAAGAACGACCGCGGGAGGTTTGGATACGCAGTATTTT.

The rearrangement joins TRBV6-6 to TRBJ1-2; D gene uncertain. Trimming took off 6 bases at V and 6 bases at J, with 14 bases between the two ends. Per germline, CDR1 MNHNY and CDR2 SVGAGI (reference sequence). This CDR3 is 13 amino acids long. The CDR3 sequence is CASSPFEADGYTF. The CDR3 DNA follows: TGTGCCAGCAGCCCCTTTGAGGCAGATGGCTACACCTTC.

This chain joins TRBV7-9 and TRBJ2-1; TRBD2 matches 8 bases. CDR3 length: 14 residues. Germline V gives CDR1 SEHNR, CDR2 FQNEAQ (reference sequence). With V trimmed by 5 bases and J by 8 bases, 8 bases remained unmatched. CDR3 amino acids: CASSIGRALYEQFF. The CDR3 DNA reads TGTGCCAGCAGCATCGGGAGGGCCTTATATGAGCAGTTCTTC.

The chain couples TRBV19 to TRBJ1-5; no firm D call. V gave up 3 bases and J gave up 5 bases, with 8 bases separating them. The CDR3 is 13 residues long. Germline assignment: CDR1 LNHDA and CDR2 SQIVND (reference sequence). The CDR3 sequence: CASSIQDYQPQHF. Here the CDR3 DNA reads TGTGCCAGTAGTATTCAGGACTATCAGCCCCAGCATTTT.

This clone was picked up one time. The chain is built from TRBV9 and TRBJ2-1; D is unresolved. Germline V lookup: CDR1 SGDLS, CDR2 YYNGEE. The CDR3 loop spans 13 amino acids. The V end lost 4 bases, the J end lost 6 bases, and 11 bases lay between the germline ends. The DNA of the CDR3 is TGTGCCAGCAGCTTTGGCTTGGCCAATGAGCAGTTCTTC. Translated: CASSFGLANEQFF.

The chain combines TRBV7-8 with TRBJ1-4; a weak D match, TRBD1 (5 bases). The CDR3 sequence is 12 residues long. Trimming stripped 4 bases from V and 8 bases from J, with 8 bases between. The germline V gene encodes CDR1 SGHVS and CDR2 FQNEAQ. DNA for the CDR3: TGTGCCAGCAGCTCCGACAGAGAAAAACTGTTTTTT. It codes for CASSSDREKLFF.